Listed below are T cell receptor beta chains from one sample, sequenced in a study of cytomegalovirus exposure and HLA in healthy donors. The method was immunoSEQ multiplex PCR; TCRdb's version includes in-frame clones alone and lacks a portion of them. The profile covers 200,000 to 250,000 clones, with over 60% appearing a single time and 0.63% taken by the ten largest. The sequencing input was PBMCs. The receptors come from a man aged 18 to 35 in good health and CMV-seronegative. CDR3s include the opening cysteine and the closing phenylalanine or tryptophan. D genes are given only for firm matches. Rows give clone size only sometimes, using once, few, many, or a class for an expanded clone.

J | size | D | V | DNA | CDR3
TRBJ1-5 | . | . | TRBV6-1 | TGTGCCAGCAGTGAAACGTGGGGGGGCGGCCGCGGTTCTGTCAATCAGCCCCAGCATTTT | CASSETWGGGRGSVNQPQHF
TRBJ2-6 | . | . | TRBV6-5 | TGTGCCAGCACCGTCGCTGGGGCCAACGTCCTGACTTTC | CASTVAGANVLTF
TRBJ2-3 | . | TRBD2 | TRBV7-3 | TGTGCCAGCAGCCCAGGGAGCGGGGCCACAGATACGCAGTATTTT | CASSPGSGATDTQYF
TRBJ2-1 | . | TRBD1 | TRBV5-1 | TGCGCCAGCCACCGTACTGGGACAGGGGTCAATGAGCAGTTCTTC | CASHRTGTGVNEQFF
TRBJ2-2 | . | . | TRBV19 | TGTGCCAGTAGTTTATCCGGGGAGCTGTTTTTT | CASSLSGELFF
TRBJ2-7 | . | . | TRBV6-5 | TGTGCCAGCCGAGTAGCAAGGCCCTACGAGCAGTACTTC | CASRVARPYEQYF
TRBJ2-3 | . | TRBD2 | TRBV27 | TGTGCCAGCAGTTCACCCGTGCGGGAGGTTACAGATACGCAGTATTTT | CASSSPVREVTDTQYF
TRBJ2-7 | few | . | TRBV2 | TGTGCCAGCAGTGACCTAGTTAAAGGGGTCGAGCAGTACTTC | CASSDLVKGVEQYF
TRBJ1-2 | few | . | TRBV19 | TGTGCCAGTAGTAGAGACGGCGGAACTAACTATGGCTACACCTTC | CASSRDGGTNYGYTF
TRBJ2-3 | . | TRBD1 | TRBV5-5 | TGTGCCAGCAGCCAACAGGGGCGCACAGATACGCAGTATTTT | CASSQQGRTDTQYF
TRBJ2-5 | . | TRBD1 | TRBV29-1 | TGCGGCGTTGAAGGCCCGATAGTGGGGACAGGAGAGACCCAGTACTTC | CGVEGPIVGTGETQYF
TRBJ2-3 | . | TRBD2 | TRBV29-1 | TGCAGCGTTGAAAACTGGACTAGCGGGAGGGCATCAGATACGCAGTATTTT | CSVENWTSGRASDTQYF
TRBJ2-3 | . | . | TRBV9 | TGTGCCAGCAGCGTAGGAGGGACTTACACAGATACGCAGTATTTT | CASSVGGTYTDTQYF
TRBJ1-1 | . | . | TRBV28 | TGTGCTCATGCCCGAGCAGGGGCTGGCACTGAAGCTTTCTTT | CAHARAGAGTEAFF
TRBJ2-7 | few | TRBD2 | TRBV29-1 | TGCAGCGTTAGGACTAGCGGGGTTTCCTACGAGCAGTACTTC | CSVRTSGVSYEQYF
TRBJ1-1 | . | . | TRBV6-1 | TGTGCCAGCAGTATAGAACGGGTGAACACTGAAGCTTTCTTT | CASSIERVNTEAFF
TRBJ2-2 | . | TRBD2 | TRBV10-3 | TGTGCCATCAGTGAGGGGACTAGCGGGAGGGCCGTAACCGGGGAGCTGTTTTTT | CAISEGTSGRAVTGELFF
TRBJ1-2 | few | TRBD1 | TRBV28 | TGTGCCAGCAGTTCTGCGACAGGGGTCGGTTATGGCTACACCTTC | CASSSATGVGYGYTF
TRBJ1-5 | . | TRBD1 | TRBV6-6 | TGTGCCAGCAGTCCCGGTACAGGGGTTCAGCCCCAGCATTTT | CASSPGTGVQPQHF
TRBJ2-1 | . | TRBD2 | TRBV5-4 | TGTGCCAGCAGCCCTACGACTATAGCGGGAGGGTACTCCTACAATGAGCAGTTCTTC | CASSPTTIAGGYSYNEQFF
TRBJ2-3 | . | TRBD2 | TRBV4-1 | TGCGCCAGCAGCCGCGGGGGTATAGCGGGAGACAGCACAGATACGCAGTATTTT | CASSRGGIAGDSTDTQYF
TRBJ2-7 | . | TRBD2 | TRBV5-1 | TGCGCCAGCAGCTTAGGACTAGCGGGGTCATACGAGCAGTACTTC | CASSLGLAGSYEQYF
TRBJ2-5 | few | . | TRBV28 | TGTGCCAGCAGTATCCGGGACTCCTGGTACCAAGAGACCCAGTACTTC | CASSIRDSWYQETQYF
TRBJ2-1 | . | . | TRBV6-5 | TGTGCCAGCAGTTCCGGCAGCGCCCTCTCCTACAATGAGCAGTTCTTC | CASSSGSALSYNEQFF
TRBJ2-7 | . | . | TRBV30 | TGTGCCTGGAGTGTAGCGGCCGAGTCAACCTACGAGCAGTACTTC | CAWSVAAESTYEQYF
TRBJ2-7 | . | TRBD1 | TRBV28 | TGTGCCAGCAGTACCCCGGGACAGAAATTCTACGAGCAGTACTTC | CASSTPGQKFYEQYF
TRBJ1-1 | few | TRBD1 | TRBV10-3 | TGTGCCTCGACAGGGAAGACGGTCACTGAAGCTTTCTTT | CASTGKTVTEAFF
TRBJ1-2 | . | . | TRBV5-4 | TGTGCCAGCAGCCCCGACCCCGATAGGGGGTTTAACTATGGCTACACCTTC | CASSPDPDRGFNYGYTF
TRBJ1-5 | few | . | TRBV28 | TGTGCCAGCAGTCTCCTAAATCAGCCCCAGCATTTT | CASSLLNQPQHF
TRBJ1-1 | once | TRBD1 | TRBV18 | TGTGCCAGCTCACCAGCGGGGACAGGGGAAGCTCCTTTCTTT | CASSPAGTGEAPFF
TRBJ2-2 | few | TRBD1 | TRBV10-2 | TGCGCCAGCCGCCGGGACAGGGTGAACGGGGAGCTGTTTTTT | CASRRDRVNGELFF
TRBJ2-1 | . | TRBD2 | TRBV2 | TGTGCCAGCAGTGAAGCAGGGCTAGCGGGATTAGAGCAGTTCTTC | CASSEAGLAGLEQFF
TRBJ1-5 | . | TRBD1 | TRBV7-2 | TGTGCCAGCAGAACCGGGACAGGTCCCAATCAGCCCCAGCATTTT | CASRTGTGPNQPQHF
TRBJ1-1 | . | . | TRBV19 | TGTGCCAGTAATACAGGGTTCGAAGCTTTCTTT | CASNTGFEAFF
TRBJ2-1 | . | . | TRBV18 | TGTGCCAGCTCACCATTCCCGACGGGCTCCTACAATGAGCAGTTCTTC | CASSPFPTGSYNEQFF
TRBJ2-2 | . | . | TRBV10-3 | TGTGCCATCAGTCCCCTAGCGAACACCGGGGAGCTGTTTTTT | CAISPLANTGELFF
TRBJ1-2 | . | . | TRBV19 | TGTGCCAGTAGCAAAGGGTATCGGCAGGGATCCTATGGCTACACCTTC | CASSKGYRQGSYGYTF
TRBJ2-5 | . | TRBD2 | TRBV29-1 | TGCAGCGCTAAAATCCCCCCGTGGGGGGGGGAGACCCAGTACTTC | CSAKIPPWGGETQYF
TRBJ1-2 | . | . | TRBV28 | TGTGCCAGCCATCCGTCGGGGTCCGACTATGGCTACACCTTC | CASHPSGSDYGYTF
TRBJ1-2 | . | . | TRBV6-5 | TGTGCCAGCATGGAGGGGCCGGGGGGCTACACCTTC | CASMEGPGGYTF
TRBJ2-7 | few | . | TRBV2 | TGTGCCAGCAGTGATCGCCGGAGGGGATACGAGCAGTACTTC | CASSDRRRGYEQYF
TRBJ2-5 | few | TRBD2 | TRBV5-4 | TGTGCCAGCAGCTCTAGCGGGAGTACTGAGACCCAGTACTTC | CASSSSGSTETQYF
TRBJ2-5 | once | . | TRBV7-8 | TGTGCCAGCATCGACTCCCTTACTCAAGAGACCCAGTACTTC | CASIDSLTQETQYF
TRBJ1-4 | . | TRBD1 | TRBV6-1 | TGTGCCAGCAGTGAACAGGGGGCAGCTAATGAAAAACTGTTTTTT | CASSEQGAANEKLFF
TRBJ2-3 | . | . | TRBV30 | TGTGCCTGGTCCGGGAGAACAGATACGCAGTATTTT | CAWSGRTDTQYF
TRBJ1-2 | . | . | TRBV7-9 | TGTGCCAGCAGCTTAAAAGGAACGGGAGGCTACACCTTC | CASSLKGTGGYTF
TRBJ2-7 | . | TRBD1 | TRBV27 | TGTGCCAGCAGTTTGGCCGGGACAGCGTCCTACGAGCAGTACTTC | CASSLAGTASYEQYF
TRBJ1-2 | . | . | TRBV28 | TGTGCCAGCAGAGATACTACAAAGAGGGGCTACACCTTC | CASRDTTKRGYTF
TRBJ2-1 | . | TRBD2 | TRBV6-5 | TGTGCCAGCAAAAGGGTAGCGGGATTCAATGAGCAGTTCTTC | CASKRVAGFNEQFF
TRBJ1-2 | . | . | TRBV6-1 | TGTGCCAGCAGTCTGCGGACACGGCAGCCTAATGGCTACACCTTC | CASSLRTRQPNGYTF
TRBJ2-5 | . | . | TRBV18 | TGTGCCAGCTCACCAGGGGCAGAGACCCAGTACTTC | CASSPGAETQYF
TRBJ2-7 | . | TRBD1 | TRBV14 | TGTGCCAGCAGCCTGTTGCCAGGGGGCTACGAGCAGTACTTC | CASSLLPGGYEQYF
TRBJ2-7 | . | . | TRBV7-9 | TGTGCCAGCAGCTTAGGGGCAGGGCTTTACGAGCAGTACTTC | CASSLGAGLYEQYF
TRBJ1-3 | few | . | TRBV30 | TGTGCCCACCGGCACCTGGAGGGAAACACCATATATTTT | CAHRHLEGNTIYF
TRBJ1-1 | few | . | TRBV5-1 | TGCGCCAGCAGAGCAACAGGGAACACTGAAGCTTTCTTT | CASRATGNTEAFF
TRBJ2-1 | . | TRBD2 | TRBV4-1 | TGCGCCAGCAGCCACTCCCCGCTAGCGGGGAACTACAATGAGCAGTTCTTC | CASSHSPLAGNYNEQFF
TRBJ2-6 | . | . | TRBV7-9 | TGTGCCAGCAGCCAACAGGGAATCCACTCTGGGGCCAACGTCCTGACTTTC | CASSQQGIHSGANVLTF